A single TCR beta chain is shown here with its context. Its cognate antigen has yet to be identified. Base-call qualities are not available, and no considerably larger clone is one nucleotide away. The data belong to a study of blood T cell repertoires in COVID-19 (dated by TCRdb to the early 2020s). Some background on the complete study: Collaborator samples came from the United States, Italy and Spain and covered acute and convalescent phases of COVID-19. The prospective study material was composed of cDNA or gDNA derived from T cells, B-cell-depleted T cells, or PBMCs. The dataset comprised deeply sampled blood TCRbeta repertoires from subjects exposed to, actively infected with, or recovered from COVID-19. Samples came from the ongoing ImmuneRACE study (first 160 participants) plus 1,254 subjects from 6 global collaborators. The sample metadata nearly always contained a de-identified subject ID, COVID-19 status, age in years and sex. Where available, HLA class I and class II types were taken from metadata supplied by the sample provider and were not determined by assay-based typing. The repertoires were released in a freely available public database intended as a resource for research on the immune response to SARS-CoV-2. What the study reported, not specific to this receptor: How much clinical and demographic metadata was included differed by source and by participant, and the metadata was provided uncurated.

Each collaborating institution followed its own protocols to collect whole blood in K2EDTA tubes. For TCRbeta analysis, collaborators shipped samples as frozen whole blood, isolated PBMCs, or DNA extracted from either of those sample types. From its cysteine to its phenylalanine, the CDR3 spans 16 amino acids. Only the CDR3 DNA is retained, 48 bases long and in frame from the first base. CDR1 KGHSH and CDR2 LQKENI were looked up in the germline V gene. Trimming costs V 3 bases and J 4 bases, and their ends lie 16 bases apart. TCRbeta CDR3 regions were amplified from genomic DNA using the immunoSEQ Assay, a bias-controlled multiplex PCR. The authors' analysis ran thus. Within the assay, amplification of reference gene primers was used to estimate how many nucleated cells each sample contained. To quantify the absolute abundance of each unique TCRbeta CDR3 rearrangement, sequence reads were collapsed and filtered. For each sample, productive Simpson clonality was calculated as the square root of Simpson's diversity index over productive rearrangements. TCRdb took this table from immuneACCESS and kept in-frame rearrangements with V and J called. Such tables lack part of the clones; where checked against another copy, unresolved V genes explain under half of the gap, and the rest is unexplained. V, J and clone size are taken as reported in that table, and D and trimming were inferred from the DNA itself. Within this sample are tens of thousands of clones, with approximately 82% of them counted one time only. About 8% of the sample belongs to the ten largest clones.

This clonotype was obtained from a human donor in a cohort sampled during active COVID-19. Sequences were obtained from peripheral blood. The sequence joins TRBV18 to TRBJ2-4; matching of 6 bases hints at TRBD1 as the D gene. The CDR3 corresponds to CASSPGAQGGKNIQYF. The sequence in DNA is TGTGCCAGCTCACCTGGGGCACAGGGCGGTAAAAACATTCAGTACTTC. Extended through the reference TRBV18 and TRBJ2-4 proteins, this CDR3 yields the full variable domain: NAGVMQNPRHLVRRRGQEARLRCSPMKGHSHVYWYRQLPEEGLKFMVYLQKENIIDESGMPKERFSAEFPKEGPSILRIQQVVRGDSAAYFCASSPGAQGGKNIQYFGAGTRLSVL.